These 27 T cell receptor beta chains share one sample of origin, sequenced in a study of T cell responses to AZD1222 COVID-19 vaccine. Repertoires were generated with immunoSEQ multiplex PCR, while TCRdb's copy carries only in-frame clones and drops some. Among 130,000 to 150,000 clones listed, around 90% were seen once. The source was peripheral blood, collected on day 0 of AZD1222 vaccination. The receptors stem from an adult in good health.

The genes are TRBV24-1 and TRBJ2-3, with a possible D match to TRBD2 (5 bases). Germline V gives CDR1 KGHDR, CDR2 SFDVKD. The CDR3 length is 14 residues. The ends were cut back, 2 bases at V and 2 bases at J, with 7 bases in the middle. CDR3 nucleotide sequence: TGTGCCACCAGTGATTCGGGGTACACAGATACGCAGTATTTT. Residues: CATSDSGYTDTQYF.

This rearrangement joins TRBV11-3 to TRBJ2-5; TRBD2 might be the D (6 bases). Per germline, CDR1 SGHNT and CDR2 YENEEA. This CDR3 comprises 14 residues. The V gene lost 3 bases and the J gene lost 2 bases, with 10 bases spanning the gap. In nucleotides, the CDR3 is TGTGCCAGCAGCTTGGGACTGAGACAAGAGACCCAGTACTTC. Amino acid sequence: CASSLGLRQETQYF.

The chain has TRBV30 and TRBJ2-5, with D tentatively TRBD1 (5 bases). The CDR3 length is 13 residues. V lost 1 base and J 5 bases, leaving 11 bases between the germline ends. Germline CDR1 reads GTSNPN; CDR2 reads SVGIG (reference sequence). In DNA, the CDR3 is TGTGCCTGGAGTGCCTCAGGGTGGGAGACCCAGTACTTC. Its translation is CAWSASGWETQYF.

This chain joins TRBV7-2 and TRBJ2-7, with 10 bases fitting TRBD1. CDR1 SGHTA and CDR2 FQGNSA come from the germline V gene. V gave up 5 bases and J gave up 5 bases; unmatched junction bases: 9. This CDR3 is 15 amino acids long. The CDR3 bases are TGTGCCAGCAGCCTTCAGTCGACAGGGGGCAACGAGCAGTACTTC. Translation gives CASSLQSTGGNEQYF.

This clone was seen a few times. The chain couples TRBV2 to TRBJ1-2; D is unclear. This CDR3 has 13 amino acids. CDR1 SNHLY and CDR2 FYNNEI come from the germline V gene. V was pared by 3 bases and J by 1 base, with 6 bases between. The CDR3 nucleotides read TGTGCCAGCAGTGAGGGGATTAACTATGGCTACACCTTC. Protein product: CASSEGINYGYTF.

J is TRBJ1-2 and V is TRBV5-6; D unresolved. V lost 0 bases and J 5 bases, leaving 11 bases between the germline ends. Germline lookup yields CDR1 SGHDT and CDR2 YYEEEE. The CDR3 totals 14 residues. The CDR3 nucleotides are TGTGCCAGCAGCTTGGAAGTTGTAGGTTATGGCTACACCTTC. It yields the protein CASSLEVVGYGYTF.

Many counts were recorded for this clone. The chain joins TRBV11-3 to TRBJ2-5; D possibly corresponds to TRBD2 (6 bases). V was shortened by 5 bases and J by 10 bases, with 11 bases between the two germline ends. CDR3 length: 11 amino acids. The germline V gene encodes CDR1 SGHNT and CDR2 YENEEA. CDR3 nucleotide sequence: TGTGCCAGCAGCCCCGGGGGTAACCAGTACTTC. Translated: CASSPGGNQYF.

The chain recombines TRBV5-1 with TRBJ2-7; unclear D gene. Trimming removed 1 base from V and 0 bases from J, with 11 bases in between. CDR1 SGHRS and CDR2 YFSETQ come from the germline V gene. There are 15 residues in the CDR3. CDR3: CASSLTPLLSYEQYF. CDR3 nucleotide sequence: TGCGCCAGCAGCTTGACTCCGCTCCTCTCCTACGAGCAGTACTTC.

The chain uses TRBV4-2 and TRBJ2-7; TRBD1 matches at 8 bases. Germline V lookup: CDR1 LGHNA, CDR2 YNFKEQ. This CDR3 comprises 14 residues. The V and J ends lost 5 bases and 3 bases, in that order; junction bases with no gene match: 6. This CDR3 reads CASSSGGPNYEQYF. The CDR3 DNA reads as TGTGCCAGCAGCTCAGGGGGCCCGAACTACGAGCAGTACTTC.

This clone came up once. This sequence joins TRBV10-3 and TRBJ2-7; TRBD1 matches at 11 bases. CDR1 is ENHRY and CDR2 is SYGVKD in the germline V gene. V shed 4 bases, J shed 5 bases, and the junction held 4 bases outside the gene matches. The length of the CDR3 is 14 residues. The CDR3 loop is CAISVGQGADEQYF. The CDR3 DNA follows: TGTGCCATCAGTGTTGGACAGGGGGCGGACGAGCAGTACTTC.

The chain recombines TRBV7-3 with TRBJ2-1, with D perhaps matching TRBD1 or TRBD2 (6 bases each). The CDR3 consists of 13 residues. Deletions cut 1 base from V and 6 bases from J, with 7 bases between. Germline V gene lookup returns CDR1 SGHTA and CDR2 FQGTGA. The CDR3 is CASSLKGGNEQFF. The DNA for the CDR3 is TGTGCCAGCAGCTTAAAGGGGGGCAATGAGCAGTTCTTC.

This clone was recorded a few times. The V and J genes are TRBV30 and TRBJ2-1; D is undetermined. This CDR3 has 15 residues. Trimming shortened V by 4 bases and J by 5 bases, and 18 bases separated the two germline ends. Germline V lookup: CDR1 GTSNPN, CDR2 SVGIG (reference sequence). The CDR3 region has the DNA TGTGCCTGGAAAGCGAGGTTCAGATTGAACAATGAGCAGTTCTTC. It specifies CAWKARFRLNNEQFF.

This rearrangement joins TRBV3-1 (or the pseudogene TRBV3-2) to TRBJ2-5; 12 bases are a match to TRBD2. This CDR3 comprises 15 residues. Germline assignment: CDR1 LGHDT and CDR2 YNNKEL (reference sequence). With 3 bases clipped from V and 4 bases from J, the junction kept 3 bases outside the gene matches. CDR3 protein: CASSQGGLAGETQYF. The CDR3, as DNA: TGTGCCAGCAGCCAGGGGGGACTAGCGGGAGAGACCCAGTACTTC.

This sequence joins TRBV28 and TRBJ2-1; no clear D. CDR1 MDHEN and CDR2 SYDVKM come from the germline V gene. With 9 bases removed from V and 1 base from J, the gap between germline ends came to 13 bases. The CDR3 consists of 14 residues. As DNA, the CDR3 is TGTGCCAGTTGTTCATTCCCTTCCTACAATGAGCAGTTCTTC. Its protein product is CASCSFPSYNEQFF. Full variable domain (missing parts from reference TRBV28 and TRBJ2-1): DVKVTQSSRYLVKRTGEKVFLECVQDMDHENMFWYRQDPGLGLRLIYFSYDVKMKEKGDIPEGYSVSREKKERFSLILESASTNQTSMYLCASCSFPSYNEQFFGPGTRLTVL.

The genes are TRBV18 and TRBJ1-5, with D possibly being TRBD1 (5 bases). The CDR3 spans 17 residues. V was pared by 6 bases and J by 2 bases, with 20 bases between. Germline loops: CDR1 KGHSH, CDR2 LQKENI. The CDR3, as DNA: TGTGCCAGCTCGAGGGACGGCAACCGCTGGGGCAATCAGCCCCAGCATTTT. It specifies CASSRDGNRWGNQPQHF. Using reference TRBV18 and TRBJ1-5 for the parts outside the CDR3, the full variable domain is NAGVMQNPRHLVRRRGQEARLRCSPMKGHSHVYWYRQLPEEGLKFMVYLQKENIIDESGMPKERFSAEFPKEGPSILRIQQVVRGDSAAYFCASSRDGNRWGNQPQHFGDGTRLSIL.

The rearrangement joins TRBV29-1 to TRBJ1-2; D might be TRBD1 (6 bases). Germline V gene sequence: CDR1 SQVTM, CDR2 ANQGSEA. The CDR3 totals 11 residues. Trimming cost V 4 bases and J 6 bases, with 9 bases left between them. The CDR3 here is CSVVGGDGYTF. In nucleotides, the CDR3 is TGCAGCGTTGTAGGGGGAGATGGCTACACCTTC.

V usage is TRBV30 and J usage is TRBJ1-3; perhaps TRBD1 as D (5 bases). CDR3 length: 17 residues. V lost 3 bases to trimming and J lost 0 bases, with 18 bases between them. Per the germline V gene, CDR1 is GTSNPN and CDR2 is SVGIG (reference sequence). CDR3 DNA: TGTGCCTGGAGAGCACCGGGACGTAAAAGCTCTGGAAACACCATATATTTT. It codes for CAWRAPGRKSSGNTIYF.

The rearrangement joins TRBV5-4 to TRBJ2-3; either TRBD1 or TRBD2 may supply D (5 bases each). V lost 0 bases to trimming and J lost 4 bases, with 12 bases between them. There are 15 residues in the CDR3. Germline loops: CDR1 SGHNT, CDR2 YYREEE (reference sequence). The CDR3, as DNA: TGTGCCAGCAGCTTGGGGGGGATCCGGGCAGATACGCAGTATTTT. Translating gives CASSLGGIRADTQYF.

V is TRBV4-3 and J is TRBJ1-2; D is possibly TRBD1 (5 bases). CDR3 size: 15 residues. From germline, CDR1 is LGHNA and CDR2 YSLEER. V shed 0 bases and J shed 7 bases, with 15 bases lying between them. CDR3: CASSQDTGTGFGYTF. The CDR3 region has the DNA TGCGCCAGCAGCCAAGACACGGGGACCGGTTTTGGCTACACCTTC.

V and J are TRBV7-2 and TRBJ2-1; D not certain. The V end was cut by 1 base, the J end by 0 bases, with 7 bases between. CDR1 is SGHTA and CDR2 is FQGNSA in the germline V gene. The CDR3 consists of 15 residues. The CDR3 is CASSLESRSYNEQFF. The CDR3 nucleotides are TGTGCCAGCAGCTTAGAGTCGCGCTCCTACAATGAGCAGTTCTTC.

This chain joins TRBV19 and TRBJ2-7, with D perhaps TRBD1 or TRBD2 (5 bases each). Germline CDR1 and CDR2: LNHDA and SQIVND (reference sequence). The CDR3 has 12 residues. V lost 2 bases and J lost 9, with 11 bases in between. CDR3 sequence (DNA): TGTGCCAGTAGTATACCGGGGCTAGCGCAGTACTTC. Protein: CASSIPGLAQYF.

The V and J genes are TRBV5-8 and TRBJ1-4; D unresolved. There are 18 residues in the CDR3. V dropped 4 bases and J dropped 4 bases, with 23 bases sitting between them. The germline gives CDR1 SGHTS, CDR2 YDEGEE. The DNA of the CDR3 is TGTGCCAGCAGCAGCCTAGTCGGTCGGGGAGTCGGTAATGAAAAACTGTTTTTT. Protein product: CASSSLVGRGVGNEKLFF.

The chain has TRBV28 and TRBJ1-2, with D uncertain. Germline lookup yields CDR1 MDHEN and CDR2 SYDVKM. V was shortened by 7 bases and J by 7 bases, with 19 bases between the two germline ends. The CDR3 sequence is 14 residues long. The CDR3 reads CASTQSGFLSGYTF. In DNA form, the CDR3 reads TGTGCCAGCACCCAGAGCGGTTTCTTATCTGGCTACACCTTC.

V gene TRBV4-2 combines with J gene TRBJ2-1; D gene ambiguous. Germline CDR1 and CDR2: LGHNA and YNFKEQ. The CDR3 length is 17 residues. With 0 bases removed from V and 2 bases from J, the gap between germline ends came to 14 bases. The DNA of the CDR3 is TGTGCCAGCAGCCAAGATGATCGCATCCAGCCCTACAATGAGCAGTTCTTC. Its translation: CASSQDDRIQPYNEQFF.

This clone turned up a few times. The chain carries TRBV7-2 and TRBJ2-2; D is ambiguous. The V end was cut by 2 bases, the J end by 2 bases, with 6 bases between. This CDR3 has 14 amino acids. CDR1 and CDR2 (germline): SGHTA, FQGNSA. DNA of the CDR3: TGTGCCAGCAGCTTACGGACCAACACCGGGGAGCTGTTTTTT. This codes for CASSLRTNTGELFF.

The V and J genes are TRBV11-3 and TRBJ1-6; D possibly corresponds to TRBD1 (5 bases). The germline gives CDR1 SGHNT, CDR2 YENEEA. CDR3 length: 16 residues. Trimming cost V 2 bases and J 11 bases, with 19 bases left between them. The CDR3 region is CASSLKGDRLIPPLHF. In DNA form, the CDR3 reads TGTGCCAGCAGCTTAAAAGGCGACAGACTCATCCCACCCCTCCACTTT.

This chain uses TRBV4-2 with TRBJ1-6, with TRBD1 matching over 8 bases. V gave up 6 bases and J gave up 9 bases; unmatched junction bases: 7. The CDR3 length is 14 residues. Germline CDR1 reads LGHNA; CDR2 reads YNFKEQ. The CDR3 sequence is CASSLDRGISPLHF. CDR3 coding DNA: TGTGCCAGCAGTCTCGACAGGGGTATTTCACCCCTCCACTTT.